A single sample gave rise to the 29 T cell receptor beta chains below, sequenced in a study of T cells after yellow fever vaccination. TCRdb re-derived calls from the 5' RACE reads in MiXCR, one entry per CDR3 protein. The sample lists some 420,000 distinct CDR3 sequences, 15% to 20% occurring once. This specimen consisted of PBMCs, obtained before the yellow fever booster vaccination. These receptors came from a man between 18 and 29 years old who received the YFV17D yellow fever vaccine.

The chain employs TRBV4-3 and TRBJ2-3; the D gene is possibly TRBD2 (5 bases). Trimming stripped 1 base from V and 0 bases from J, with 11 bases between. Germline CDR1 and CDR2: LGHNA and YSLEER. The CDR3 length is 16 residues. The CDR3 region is CASSQGLGGSTDTQYF. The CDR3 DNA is TGCGCCAGCAGCCAAGGACTTGGCGGGAGCACAGATACGCAGTATTTT.

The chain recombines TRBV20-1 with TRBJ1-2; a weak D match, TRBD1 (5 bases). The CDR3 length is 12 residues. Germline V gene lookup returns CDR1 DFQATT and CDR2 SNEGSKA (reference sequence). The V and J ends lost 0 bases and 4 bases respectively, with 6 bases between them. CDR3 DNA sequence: TGCAGTGCTAGAGATGGGACCTATGGCTACACCTTC. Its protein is CSARDGTYGYTF.

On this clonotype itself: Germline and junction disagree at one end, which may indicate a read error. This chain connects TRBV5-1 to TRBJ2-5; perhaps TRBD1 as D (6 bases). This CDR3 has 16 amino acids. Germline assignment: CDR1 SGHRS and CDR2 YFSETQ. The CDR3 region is CASSLVSSNRDPWLDF. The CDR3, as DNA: TGCGCCAGCAGCTTGGTGAGCTCAAACAGGGACCCTTGGTTGGACTTC. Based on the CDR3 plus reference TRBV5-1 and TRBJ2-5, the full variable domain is KAGVTQTPRYLIKTRGQQVTLSCSPISGHRSVSWYQQTPGQGLQFLFEYFSETQRNKGNFPGRFSGRQFSNSRSEMNVSTLELGDSALYLCASSLVSSNRDPWLDFGPGTRLLVL.

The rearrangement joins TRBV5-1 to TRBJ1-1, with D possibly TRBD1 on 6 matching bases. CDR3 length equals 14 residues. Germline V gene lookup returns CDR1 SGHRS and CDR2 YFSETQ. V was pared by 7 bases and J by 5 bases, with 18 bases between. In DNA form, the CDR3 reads TGCGCCAGCTGCTCATCCAGGGGTGGTACTGAAGCTTTCTTT. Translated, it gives CASCSSRGGTEAFF.

The CDR3 is CASSLRSRDTQYF. The CDR3 bases are TGTGCCAGCAGTCTAAGGTCGCGAGATACGCAGTATTTT. The J gene is TRBJ2-3, the V gene TRBV12-3 or TRBV12-4; D is undetermined. V was trimmed by 5 bases and J by 5 bases, leaving 11 bases between them. The CDR3 has 13 residues.

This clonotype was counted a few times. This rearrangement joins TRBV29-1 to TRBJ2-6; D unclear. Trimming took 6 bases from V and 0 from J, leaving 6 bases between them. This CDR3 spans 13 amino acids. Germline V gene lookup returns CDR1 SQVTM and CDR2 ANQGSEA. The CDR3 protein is CSVKSSGANVLTF. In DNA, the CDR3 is TGCAGCGTAAAGAGCTCTGGGGCCAACGTCCTGACTTTC.

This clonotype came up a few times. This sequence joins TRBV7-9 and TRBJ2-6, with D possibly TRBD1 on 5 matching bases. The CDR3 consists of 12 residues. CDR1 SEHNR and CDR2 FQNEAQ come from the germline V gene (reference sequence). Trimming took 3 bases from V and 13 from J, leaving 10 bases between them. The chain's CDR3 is CASSFTGEVLTF. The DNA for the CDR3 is TGTGCCAGCAGCTTCACAGGAGAGGTCCTGACTTTC. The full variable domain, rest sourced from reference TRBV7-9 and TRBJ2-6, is DTGVSQNPRHKITKRGQNVTFRCDPISEHNRLYWYRQTLGQGPEFLTYFQNEAQLEKSRLLSDRFSAERPKGSFSTLEIQRTEQGDSAMYLCASSFTGEVLTFGAGSRLTVL.

CDR3 bases: TGCAGCGTTGAAGATCTTGGAGGTATCGGGGAGCTGTTTTTT. Residues: CSVEDLGGIGELFF. The chain is built from TRBV29-1 and TRBJ2-2; D is perhaps TRBD2 (5 bases). This CDR3 comprises 14 residues. Trimming stripped 0 bases from V and 7 bases from J, with 12 bases between. CDR1 is SQVTM and CDR2 is ANQGSEA in the germline V gene.

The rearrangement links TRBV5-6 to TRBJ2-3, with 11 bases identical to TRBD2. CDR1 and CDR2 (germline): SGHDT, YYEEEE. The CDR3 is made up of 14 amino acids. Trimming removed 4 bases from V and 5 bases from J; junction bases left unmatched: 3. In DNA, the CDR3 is TGTGCCAGCAGCGAAGGGACTAGCGGAGATACGCAGTATTTT. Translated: CASSEGTSGDTQYF. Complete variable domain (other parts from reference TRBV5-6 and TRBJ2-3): DAGVTQSPTHLIKTRGQQVTLRCSPKSGHDTVSWYQQALGQGPQFIFQYYEEEERQRGNFPDRFSGHQFPNYSSELNVNALLLGDSALYLCASSEGTSGDTQYFGPGTRLTVL.

The CDR3 sequence is CAISPSGGAPTQYF. The CDR3 DNA sequence: TGTGCCATCAGCCCTAGCGGGGGGGCCCCTACGCAGTATTTT. The V call is TRBV10-3, the J call TRBJ2-3, with TRBD2 matching over 12 bases. With V trimmed by 6 bases and J by 8 bases, 6 bases remained unmatched. The CDR3 consists of 14 residues. Germline V lookup: CDR1 ENHRY, CDR2 SYGVKD.

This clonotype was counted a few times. CDR3 DNA: TGCAGCGTTGAATGGGACAGGGGACCCACCGGGGAGCTGTTTTTT. It translates to CSVEWDRGPTGELFF. The genes are TRBV29-1 and TRBJ2-2; the match to TRBD1 covers 10 bases. After removal of 2 bases from V and 4 bases from J, the junction contained 4 bases not matched to a gene. Looked up from germline, CDR1 is SQVTM and CDR2 is ANQGSEA. This CDR3 has 15 amino acids.

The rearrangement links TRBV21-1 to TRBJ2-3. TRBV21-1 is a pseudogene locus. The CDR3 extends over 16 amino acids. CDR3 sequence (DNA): TGTGCCAGCAGCAAAGTAAGGTTTCCAGGCACAGATACGCAGTATTTT. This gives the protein CASSKVRFPGTDTQYF.

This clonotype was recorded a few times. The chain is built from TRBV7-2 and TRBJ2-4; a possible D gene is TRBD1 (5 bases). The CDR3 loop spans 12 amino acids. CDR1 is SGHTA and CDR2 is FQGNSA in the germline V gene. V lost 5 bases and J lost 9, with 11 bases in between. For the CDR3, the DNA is TGTGCCAGCAGCGCAGGGCGTGGCATTCAGTACTTC. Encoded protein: CASSAGRGIQYF.

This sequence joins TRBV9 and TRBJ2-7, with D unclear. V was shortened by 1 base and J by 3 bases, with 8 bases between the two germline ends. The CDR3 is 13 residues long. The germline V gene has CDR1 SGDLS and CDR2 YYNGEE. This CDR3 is CASSVSSNYEQYF. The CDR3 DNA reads TGTGCCAGCAGCGTATCGTCGAACTACGAGCAGTACTTC.

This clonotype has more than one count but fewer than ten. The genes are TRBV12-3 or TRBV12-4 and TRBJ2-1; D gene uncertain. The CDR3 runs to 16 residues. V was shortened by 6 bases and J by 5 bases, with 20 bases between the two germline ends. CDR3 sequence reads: CASSSPTQRRHNEQFF. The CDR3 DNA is TGTGCCAGCAGCTCACCCACCCAGCGTCGCCACAATGAGCAGTTCTTC.

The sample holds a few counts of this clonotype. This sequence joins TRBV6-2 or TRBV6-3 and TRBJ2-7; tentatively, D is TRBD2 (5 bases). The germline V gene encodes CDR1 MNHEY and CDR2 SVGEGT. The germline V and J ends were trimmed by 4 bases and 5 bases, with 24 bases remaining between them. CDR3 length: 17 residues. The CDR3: CASSLDSLFGRNDEQYF. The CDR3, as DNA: TGTGCCAGCAGTTTGGACTCACTATTCGGCCGTAACGACGAGCAGTACTTC.

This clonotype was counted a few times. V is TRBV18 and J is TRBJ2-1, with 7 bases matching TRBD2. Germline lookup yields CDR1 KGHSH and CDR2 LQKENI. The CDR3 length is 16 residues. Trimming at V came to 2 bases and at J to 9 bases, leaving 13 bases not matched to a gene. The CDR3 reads CASSPARGTGGLEQFF. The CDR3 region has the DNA TGTGCCAGCTCACCAGCTCGCGGTACGGGGGGACTTGAGCAGTTCTTC.

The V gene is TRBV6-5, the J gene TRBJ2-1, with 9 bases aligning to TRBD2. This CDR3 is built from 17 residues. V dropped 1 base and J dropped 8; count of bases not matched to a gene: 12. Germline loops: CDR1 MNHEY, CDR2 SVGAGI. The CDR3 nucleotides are TGTGCCAGCAGTTACTGGTCTAGCGGGGACGGACACGATGAGCAGTTCTTC. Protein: CASSYWSSGDGHDEQFF.

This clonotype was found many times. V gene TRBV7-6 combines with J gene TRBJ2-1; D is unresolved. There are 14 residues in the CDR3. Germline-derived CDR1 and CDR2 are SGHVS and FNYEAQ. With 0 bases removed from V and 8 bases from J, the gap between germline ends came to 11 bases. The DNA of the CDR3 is TGTGCCAGCAGCTTAGCGTCCCGGTATGATGAGCAGTTCTTC. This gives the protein CASSLASRYDEQFF.

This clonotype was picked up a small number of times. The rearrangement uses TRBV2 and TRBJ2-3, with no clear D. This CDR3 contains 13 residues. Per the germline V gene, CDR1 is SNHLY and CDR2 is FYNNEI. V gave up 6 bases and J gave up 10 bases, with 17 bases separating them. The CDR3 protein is CASRYLAAGPQYF. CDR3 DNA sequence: TGTGCCAGCAGGTATTTGGCAGCCGGTCCGCAGTATTTT. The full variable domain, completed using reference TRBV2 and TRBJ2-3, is EPEVTQTPSHQVTQMGQEVILRCVPISNHLYFYWYRQILGQKVEFLVSFYNNEISEKSEIFDDQFSVERPDGSNFTLKIRSTKLEDSAMYFCASRYLAAGPQYFGPGTRLTVL.

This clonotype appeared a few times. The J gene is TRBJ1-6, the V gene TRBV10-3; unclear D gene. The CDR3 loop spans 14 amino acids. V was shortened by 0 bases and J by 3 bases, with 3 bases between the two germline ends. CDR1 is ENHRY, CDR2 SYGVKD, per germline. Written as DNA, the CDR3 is TGTGCCATCAGTGAGTCCGGCTATAATTCACCCCTCCACTTT. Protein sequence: CAISESGYNSPLHF.

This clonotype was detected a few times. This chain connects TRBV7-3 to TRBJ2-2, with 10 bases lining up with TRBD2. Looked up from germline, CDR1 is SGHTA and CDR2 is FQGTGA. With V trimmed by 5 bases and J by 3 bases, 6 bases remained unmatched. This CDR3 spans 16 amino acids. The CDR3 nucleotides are TGTGCCAGCAGCGGTAGCGGGGGGCCTCACACCGGGGAGCTGTTTTTT. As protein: CASSGSGGPHTGELFF.

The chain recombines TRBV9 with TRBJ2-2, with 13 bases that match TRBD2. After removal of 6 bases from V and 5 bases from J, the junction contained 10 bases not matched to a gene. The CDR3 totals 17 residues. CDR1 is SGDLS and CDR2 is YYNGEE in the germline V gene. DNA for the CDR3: TGTGCCAGCACCTCTACTAGCGGGGGGGCCGGGACCGGGGAGCTGTTTTTT. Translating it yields CASTSTSGGAGTGELFF.

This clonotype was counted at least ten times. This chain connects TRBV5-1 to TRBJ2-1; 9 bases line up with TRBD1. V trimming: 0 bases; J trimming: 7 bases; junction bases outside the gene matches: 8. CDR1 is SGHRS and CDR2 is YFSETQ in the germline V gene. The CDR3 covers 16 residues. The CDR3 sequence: CASSLDLPGQGNEQFF. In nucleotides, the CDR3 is TGCGCCAGCAGCTTGGATTTACCGGGACAGGGAAATGAGCAGTTCTTC.

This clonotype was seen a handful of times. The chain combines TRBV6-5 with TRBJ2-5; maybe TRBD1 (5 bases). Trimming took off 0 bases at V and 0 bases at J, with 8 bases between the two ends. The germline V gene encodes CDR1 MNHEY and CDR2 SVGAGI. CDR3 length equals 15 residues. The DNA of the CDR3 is TGTGCCAGCAGTTACTCGACGACAGACCAAGAGACCCAGTACTTC. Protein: CASSYSTTDQETQYF.

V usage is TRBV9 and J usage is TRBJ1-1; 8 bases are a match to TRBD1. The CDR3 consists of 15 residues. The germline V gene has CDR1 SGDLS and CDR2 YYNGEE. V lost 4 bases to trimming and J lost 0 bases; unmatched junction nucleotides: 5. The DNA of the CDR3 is TGTGCCAGCAGCCCAAAACAGGGGGTGAACACTGAAGCTTTCTTT. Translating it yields CASSPKQGVNTEAFF. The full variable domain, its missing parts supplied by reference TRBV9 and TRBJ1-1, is DSGVTQTPKHLITATGQRVTLRCSPRSGDLSVYWYQQSLDQGLQFLIQYYNGEERAKGNILERFSAQQFPDLHSELNLSSLELGDSALYFCASSPKQGVNTEAFFGQGTRLTVV.

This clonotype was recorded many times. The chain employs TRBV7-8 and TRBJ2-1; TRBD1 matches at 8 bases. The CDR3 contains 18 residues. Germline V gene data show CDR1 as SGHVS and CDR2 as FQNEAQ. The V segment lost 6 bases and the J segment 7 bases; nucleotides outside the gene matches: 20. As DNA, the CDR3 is TGTGCCAGCAGACAAAAGCCCCAGGGGGCACCAATAGAGAATGAGCAGTTCTTC. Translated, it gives CASRQKPQGAPIENEQFF.

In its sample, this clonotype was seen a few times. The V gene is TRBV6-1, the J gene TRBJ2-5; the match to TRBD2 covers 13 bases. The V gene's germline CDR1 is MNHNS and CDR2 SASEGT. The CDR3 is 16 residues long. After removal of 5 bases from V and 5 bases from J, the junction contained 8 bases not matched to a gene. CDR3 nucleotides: TGTGCCAGCAGTTGGACTAGCGGGGGCCTTGGGGAGACCCAGTACTTC. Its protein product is CASSWTSGGLGETQYF.

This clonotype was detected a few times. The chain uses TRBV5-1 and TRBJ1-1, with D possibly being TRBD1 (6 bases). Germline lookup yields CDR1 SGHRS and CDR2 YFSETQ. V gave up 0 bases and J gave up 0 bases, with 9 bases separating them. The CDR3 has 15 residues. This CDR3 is CASSLAQGMNTEAFF. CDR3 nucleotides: TGCGCCAGCAGCTTGGCACAGGGTATGAACACTGAAGCTTTCTTT.